One sample yielded the 28 T cell receptor beta chains listed below, sequenced in a study of OX40 agonist ivuxolimab in advanced cancers. Clones were read by immunoSEQ multiplex PCR, and TCRdb kept only the in-frame ones, dropping some. This table holds about 100,000 clones, 70% to 85% found once. Sample: CD4+ or CD8+ T cells sorted from blood, taken in a trial of the OX40 agonist ivuxolimab. All receptors come from an adult with an advanced solid tumor such as melanoma, head and neck, liver or kidney cancer.

V usage is TRBV6-5 and J usage is TRBJ1-1, with D perhaps TRBD1 (5 bases). Germline CDR1 MNHEY, CDR2 SVGAGI. The V end was cut by 5 bases, the J end by 1 base, with 11 bases between. This CDR3 contains 14 residues. CDR3: CASSPRGRNTEAFF. The CDR3 region has the DNA TGTGCCAGCAGTCCTCGGGGGAGGAACACTGAAGCTTTCTTT.

This clone was seen more than once but under ten times. The rearrangement joins TRBV2 to TRBJ1-5, with 7 bases lining up with TRBD1. The CDR3 contains 15 residues. Trimming cost V 6 bases and J 0 bases; bases outside gene matches: 5. Germline lookup yields CDR1 SNHLY and CDR2 FYNNEI. The CDR3 loop reads CASSEQGYSNQPQHF. DNA of the CDR3: TGTGCCAGCAGCGAACAGGGGTATAGCAATCAGCCCCAGCATTTT.

The rearrangement links TRBV14 to TRBJ2-3; 9 bases are a match to TRBD1. Looked up from germline, CDR1 is SGHDN and CDR2 is FVKESK. Unmatched junction bases numbered 5, after V lost 3 bases and J lost 4 bases. The CDR3 is made up of 15 amino acids. CDR3 protein: CASSQDRGVADTQYF. The DNA of the CDR3 is TGTGCCAGCAGCCAGGACAGGGGAGTCGCAGATACGCAGTATTTT.

This clone is a singleton in its sample. This rearrangement joins TRBV7-3 to TRBJ2-2; 7 bases map to TRBD2. The CDR3 has 15 residues. V trimming: 7 bases; J trimming: 5 bases; junction bases outside the gene matches: 10. CDR1 is SGHTA, CDR2 FQGTGA, per germline. CDR3 nucleotide sequence: TGTGCCAGCACCTCTGGCGCGGGGGTTACCGGGGAGCTGTTTTTT. This translates into CASTSGAGVTGELFF.

This chain joins TRBV5-8 and TRBJ1-5; TRBD1 matches at 9 bases. CDR3 size: 15 residues. Germline values: CDR1 SGHTS, CDR2 YDEGEE. V shed 4 bases, J shed 6 bases, and the junction held 8 bases outside the gene matches. CDR3 loop: CASSRRDRERQPQHF. The DNA of the CDR3 is TGTGCCAGCAGCAGGCGGGACAGGGAGCGTCAGCCCCAGCATTTT.

V and J are TRBV2 and TRBJ1-2; TRBD1 might be the D (5 bases). CDR1 and CDR2 from the germline V gene are SNHLY and FYNNEI. The CDR3 extends over 13 amino acids. Trimming removed 3 bases at V and 2 bases at J, with 7 bases between. CDR3 coding DNA: TGTGCCAGCAGTGACGACAGAAACTATGGCTACACCTTC. It specifies CASSDDRNYGYTF.

The CDR3 loop reads CAIARDFLTGELFF. For the CDR3, the DNA is TGTGCCATCGCACGGGACTTCCTCACCGGGGAGCTGTTTTTT. This chain connects TRBV6-1 to TRBJ2-2; maybe TRBD2 (6 bases). The CDR3 runs to 14 residues. Germline-derived CDR1 and CDR2 are MNHNS and SASEGT. V lost 10 bases and J 4 bases, leaving 16 bases between the germline ends.

The chain uses TRBV10-1 and TRBJ2-3; TRBD2 matches at 11 bases. The CDR3 is 15 residues long. With V trimmed by 2 bases and J by 5 bases, 3 bases remained unmatched. Germline CDR1 is WNHNN and CDR2 is SYGVQD (reference sequence). The CDR3 reads CASSEILAGVDTQYF. The CDR3 bases are TGCGCCAGCAGTGAGATACTAGCGGGAGTAGATACGCAGTATTTT.

This chain joins TRBV20-1 and TRBJ2-5; possible D gene TRBD2, 5 bases. Near its end, the DNA agrees better with TRBJ2-7, so the J call may be wrong. Germline V lookup: CDR1 DFQATT, CDR2 SNEGSKA (reference sequence). The CDR3 length is 11 residues. The CDR3 DNA is TGCAGTGCTAGAGGACTATACGAGCAGTACTTC. Amino acids: CSARGLYEQYF.

The genes are TRBV6-4 and TRBJ2-1; 7 nucleotides agree with TRBD1. Germline V gives CDR1 MRHNA, CDR2 SNTAGT. The CDR3 has 13 amino acids. The ends lost 5 bases at V and 7 bases at J; junction bases unmatched: 5. In DNA, the CDR3 is TGTGCCAGCAGTACAGGGGACCAGAATGAGCAGTTCTTC. It is translated as CASSTGDQNEQFF.

This chain connects TRBV11-2 to TRBJ2-7; D uncertain. V lost 1 base, J lost 3 bases, and 10 bases lay in between. Per the germline V gene, CDR1 is SGHAT and CDR2 is FQNNGV. There are 14 residues in the CDR3. The CDR3 region is CASSLVPEYYEQYF. CDR3 DNA sequence: TGTGCCAGCAGCTTAGTCCCGGAGTACTACGAGCAGTACTTC.

V usage is TRBV5-8 and J usage is TRBJ1-2; 7 bases agree with TRBD1. V dropped 8 bases and J dropped 0; count of bases not matched to a gene: 19. CDR3 size: 18 residues. Per germline, CDR1 SGHTS and CDR2 YDEGEE. CDR3 protein: CASSQQLGQVDANYGYTF. The CDR3 DNA sequence: TGTGCCAGTTCCCAGCAGCTTGGACAGGTGGATGCTAACTATGGCTACACCTTC.

This chain's CDR3 is CASSETTTQETQYF. Here the CDR3 DNA reads TGTGCCAGTAGTGAGACAACTACTCAAGAGACCCAGTACTTC. This chain uses TRBV19 with TRBJ2-5, with unresolved D. CDR3 length equals 14 residues. Germline values: CDR1 LNHDA, CDR2 SQIVND (reference sequence). The ends were cut back, 5 bases at V and 2 bases at J, with 12 bases in the middle.

J is TRBJ2-3 and V is TRBV18; 16 bases are a match to TRBD2. V shed 3 bases and J 6 bases; nucleotides not matched to a gene: 3. The CDR3 totals 16 residues. Germline V CDR1 and CDR2: KGHSH, LQKENI. CDR3 nucleotide sequence: TGTGCCAGCTCACCTGGGACTAGCGGGGGGGCCGATACGCAGTATTTT. Protein product: CASSPGTSGGADTQYF.

The genes are TRBV7-9 and TRBJ1-3; D not resolved. The CDR3 spans 14 residues. Germline V lookup: CDR1 SEHNR, CDR2 FQNEAQ (reference sequence). Trimming pared 8 bases from V and 2 bases from J, leaving 13 bases between. The CDR3 coding sequence is TGTGCCAGCCCAAAGGACGGGCCTGGAAACACCATATATTTT. Translating it yields CASPKDGPGNTIYF.

V usage is TRBV7-3 and J usage is TRBJ2-1; 14 bases are shared with TRBD2. The germline gives CDR1 SGHTA, CDR2 FQGTGA. This CDR3 is built from 17 residues. V shed 5 bases and J 0 bases; nucleotides not matched to a gene: 3. CDR3 loop: CASSRTSGGSSYNEQFF. The CDR3, as DNA: TGTGCCAGCAGCCGGACTAGCGGGGGGAGCTCCTACAATGAGCAGTTCTTC. The whole variable domain, remainder taken from reference TRBV7-3 and TRBJ2-1, is GAGVSQTPSNKVTEKGKYVELRCDPISGHTALYWYRQSLGQGPEFLIYFQGTGAADDSGLPNDRFFAVRPEGSVSTLKIQRTERGDSAVYLCASSRTSGGSSYNEQFFGPGTRLTVL.

This clone was found a few times. The rearrangement uses TRBV11-2 and TRBJ2-7; unclear D gene. Germline V gene data show CDR1 as SGHAT and CDR2 as FQNNGV. Trimming left V 8 bases short and J 0 bases short, with 8 bases between. This CDR3 has 12 residues. The CDR3 reads CASGRISYEQYF. The CDR3 DNA is TGTGCCAGCGGCAGGATCTCCTACGAGCAGTACTTC.

This clone was counted between two and nine times. CDR3 nucleotides: TGTGCCGTCGGGCAGACGACGGGAAACACCATATATTTT. It specifies CAVGQTTGNTIYF. V is TRBV30 and J is TRBJ1-3; the D is unclear. The CDR3 is 13 residues long. Germline-derived CDR1 and CDR2 are GTSNPN and SVGIG (reference sequence). V was shortened by 8 bases and J by 4 bases, with 15 bases between the two germline ends.

V usage is TRBV7-9 and J usage is TRBJ1-2; possible D gene TRBD1, 6 bases. In germline, CDR1 is SEHNR, CDR2 FQNEAQ (reference sequence). The length of the CDR3 is 13 residues. V lost 6 bases to trimming and J lost 8 bases, with 16 bases between them. Written as DNA, the CDR3 is TGTGCCAGCAGTCGAACAGGGCCATCGGGCTACACCTTC. It translates to CASSRTGPSGYTF. The whole variable domain, filled in from reference TRBV7-9 and TRBJ1-2, reads DTGVSQNPRHKITKRGQNVTFRCDPISEHNRLYWYRQTLGQGPEFLTYFQNEAQLEKSRLLSDRFSAERPKGSFSTLEIQRTEQGDSAMYLCASSRTGPSGYTFGSGTRLTVV.

The genes are TRBV14 and TRBJ2-1, with D maybe TRBD2 (6 bases). This CDR3 contains 15 residues. V lost 4 bases to trimming and J lost 2 bases, with 12 bases between them. The V gene's germline CDR1 is SGHDN and CDR2 FVKESK. CDR3 bases: TGTGCCAGCAGCCCCCCGGGGACTCCCTACAATGAGCAGTTCTTC. Translation: CASSPPGTPYNEQFF.

The chain combines TRBV6-5 with TRBJ1-2, with 9 nucleotides matching TRBD1. This CDR3 is 14 amino acids long. Trimming cost V 6 bases and J 2 bases; bases outside gene matches: 4. Germline assignment: CDR1 MNHEY and CDR2 SVGAGI. In DNA, the CDR3 is TGTGCCAGCAGGAGGGACAGGGCGAACTATGGCTACACCTTC. Its protein product is CASRRDRANYGYTF.

A few counts support this clone. This chain uses TRBV19 with TRBJ1-2; no clear D gene. CDR3 size: 11 residues. Germline V CDR1 and CDR2: LNHDA, SQIVND (reference sequence). V lost 6 bases to trimming and J lost 6 bases, with 8 bases between them. CDR3 coding DNA: TGTGCCAGTAGGAATTCGGATGGCTACACCTTC. It translates to CASRNSDGYTF.

This chain uses TRBV2 with TRBJ2-1; 9 bases line up with TRBD1. The J segment lost 4 bases and the V segment lost 8 bases, leaving 3 bases of the junction unmatched. Germline V gene lookup returns CDR1 SNHLY and CDR2 FYNNEI. The CDR3 consists of 13 residues. The CDR3 here is CASLGTGYNEQFF. The CDR3 DNA reads TGTGCCAGCCTCGGGACAGGGTACAATGAGCAGTTCTTC.

The chain links TRBV6-9 to TRBJ2-7; unclear D gene. Germline CDR1 reads MNHGY; CDR2 reads SVAAGI. V dropped 2 bases and J dropped 2 bases, with 13 bases sitting between them. The length of the CDR3 is 15 residues. CDR3 in DNA: TGTGCCAGCAGTTATAGCCTCTTACAGCCCTACGAGCAGTACTTC. Amino acids: CASSYSLLQPYEQYF.

This chain links TRBV18 with TRBJ1-1; maybe TRBD1 (5 bases). This CDR3 region has 14 residues. Germline V gives CDR1 KGHSH, CDR2 LQKENI. Trimming left V 7 bases short and J 1 base short, with 13 bases between. The CDR3 loop is CASFRGGGNTEAFF. The CDR3 region has the DNA TGTGCCAGCTTCCGGGGGGGTGGGAACACTGAAGCTTTCTTT.

J is TRBJ2-1 and V is TRBV5-1; no definite D call. The V end lost 5 bases, the J end lost 0 bases, and 18 bases lay between the germline ends. This CDR3 has 17 residues. CDR1 and CDR2 (germline): SGHRS, YFSETQ. The CDR3 sequence: CASRHGGPERSYNEQFF. The CDR3 DNA reads as TGCGCCAGCAGGCACGGTGGTCCCGAACGCTCCTACAATGAGCAGTTCTTC.

The CDR3 protein is CASSPRRSGGRGINNEQFF. Here the CDR3 DNA reads TGCGCCAGCAGCCCACGCCGGAGCGGGGGGAGAGGGATCAACAATGAGCAGTTCTTC. The chain combines TRBV5-1 with TRBJ2-1, with TRBD2 identical over 9 bases. The CDR3 is 19 amino acids. Germline CDR1 SGHRS, CDR2 YFSETQ. The trim removed 4 bases at V and 5 bases at J, leaving 19 bases unmatched.

This chain uses TRBV27 with TRBJ2-5; perhaps D is TRBD1 or TRBD2 (5 bases each). The DNA end favors TRBJ2-7, so the J call may be wrong. CDR3 length: 15 amino acids. Per the germline V gene, CDR1 is MNHEY and CDR2 is SMNVEV (reference sequence). The CDR3 loop is CASSISGTAHYEQYF. The CDR3 bases are TGTGCCAGCAGTATTTCCGGGACGGCCCACTACGAGCAGTACTTC.